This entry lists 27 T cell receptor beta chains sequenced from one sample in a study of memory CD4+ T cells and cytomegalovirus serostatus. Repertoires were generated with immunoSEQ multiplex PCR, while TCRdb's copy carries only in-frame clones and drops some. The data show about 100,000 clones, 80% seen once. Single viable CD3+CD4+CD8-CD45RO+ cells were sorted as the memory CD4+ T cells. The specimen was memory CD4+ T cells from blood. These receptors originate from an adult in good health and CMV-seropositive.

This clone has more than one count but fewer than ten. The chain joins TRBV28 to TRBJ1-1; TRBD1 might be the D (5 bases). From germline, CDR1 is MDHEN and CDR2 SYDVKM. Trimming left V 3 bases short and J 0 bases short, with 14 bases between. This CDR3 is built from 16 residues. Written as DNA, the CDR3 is TGTGCCAGCAGTTTCGTTCAGGGAACTATGAACACTGAAGCTTTCTTT. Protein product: CASSFVQGTMNTEAFF.

The CDR3, as DNA: TGTGCCAGCACTCTTGGCCCTAGCGGCACAGATACGCAGTATTTT. Translation: CASTLGPSGTDTQYF. The chain has TRBV28 and TRBJ2-3; D is perhaps TRBD2 (6 bases). Germline V CDR1 and CDR2: MDHEN, SYDVKM. The CDR3 length is 15 residues. V was cut by 7 bases and J by 1 base, with 15 bases left in between.

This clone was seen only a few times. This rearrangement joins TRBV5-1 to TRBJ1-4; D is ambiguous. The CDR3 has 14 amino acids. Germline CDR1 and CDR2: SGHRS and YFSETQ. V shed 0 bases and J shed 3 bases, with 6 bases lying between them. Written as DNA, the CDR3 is TGCGCCAGCAGCTTGGGCAGATCTAATGAAAAACTGTTTTTT. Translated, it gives CASSLGRSNEKLFF.

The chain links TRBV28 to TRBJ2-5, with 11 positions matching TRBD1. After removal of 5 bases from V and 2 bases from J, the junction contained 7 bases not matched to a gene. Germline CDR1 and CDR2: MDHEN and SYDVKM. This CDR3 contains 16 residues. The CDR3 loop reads CASSPGQGALQETQYF. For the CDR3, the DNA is TGTGCCAGCAGTCCCGGACAGGGGGCATTACAAGAGACCCAGTACTTC.

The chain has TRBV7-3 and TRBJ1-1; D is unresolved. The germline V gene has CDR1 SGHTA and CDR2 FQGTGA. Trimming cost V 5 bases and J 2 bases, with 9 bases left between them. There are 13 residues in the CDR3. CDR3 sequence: CASSRMLNTEAFF. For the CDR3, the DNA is TGTGCCAGCAGCCGAATGTTAAACACTGAAGCTTTCTTT.

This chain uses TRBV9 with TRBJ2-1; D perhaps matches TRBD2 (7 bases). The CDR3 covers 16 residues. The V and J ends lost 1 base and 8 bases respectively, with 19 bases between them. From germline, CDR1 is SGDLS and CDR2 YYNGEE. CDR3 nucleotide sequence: TGTGCCAGCAGCGTATCCCAGGTGAGGGGGAGGGATGAGCAGTTCTTC. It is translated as CASSVSQVRGRDEQFF.

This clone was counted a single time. CDR3 bases: TGTGCCAGCTCACCACAGTTAACTAGCGGTTCCTCAGAGACCCAGTACTTC. This encodes CASSPQLTSGSSETQYF. V usage is TRBV18 and J usage is TRBJ2-5; 8 positions agree with TRBD2. Losses at the gene ends were 1 base for V and 4 bases for J; bases not matched to a gene: 11. Germline CDR1 KGHSH, CDR2 LQKENI. The CDR3 is 17 amino acids.

The CDR3 region has the DNA TGTGCCACCAGCAGAGATGCAGCCAAAGGTGAAAAACTGTTTTTT. This translates into CATSRDAAKGEKLFF. The chain joins TRBV15 to TRBJ1-4, with D unclear. The CDR3 extends over 15 amino acids. Looked up from germline, CDR1 is LNHNV and CDR2 is YYDKDF (reference sequence). V was clipped by 0 bases and J by 7 bases, with 12 bases between them.

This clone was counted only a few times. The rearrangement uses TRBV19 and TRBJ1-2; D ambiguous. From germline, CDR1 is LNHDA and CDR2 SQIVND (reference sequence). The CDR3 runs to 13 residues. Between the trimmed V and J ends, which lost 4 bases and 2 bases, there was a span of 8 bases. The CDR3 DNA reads TGTGCCAGTAGTACGGACGGAAACTATGGCTACACCTTC. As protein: CASSTDGNYGYTF.

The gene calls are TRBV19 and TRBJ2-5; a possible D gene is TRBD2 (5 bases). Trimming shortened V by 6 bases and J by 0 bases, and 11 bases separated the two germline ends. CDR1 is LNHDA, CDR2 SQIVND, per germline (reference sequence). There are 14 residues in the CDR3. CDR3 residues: CASRPAVYQETQYF. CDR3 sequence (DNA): TGTGCCAGTAGGCCAGCGGTGTACCAAGAGACCCAGTACTTC.

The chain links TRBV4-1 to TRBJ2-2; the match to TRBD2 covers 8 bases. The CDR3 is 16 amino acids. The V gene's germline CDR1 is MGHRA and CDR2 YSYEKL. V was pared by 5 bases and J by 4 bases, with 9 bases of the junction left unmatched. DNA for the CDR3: TGCGCCAGCAGCGAGGGAGCGGGAGTCGGCACCGGGGAGCTGTTTTTT. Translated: CASSEGAGVGTGELFF.

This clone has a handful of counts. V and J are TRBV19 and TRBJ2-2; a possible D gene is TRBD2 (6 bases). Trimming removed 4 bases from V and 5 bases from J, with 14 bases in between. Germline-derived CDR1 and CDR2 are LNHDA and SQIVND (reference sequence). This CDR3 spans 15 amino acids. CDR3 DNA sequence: TGTGCCAGTAGTACCTTGACTAGAAGGACCGGGGAGCTGTTTTTT. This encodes CASSTLTRRTGELFF.

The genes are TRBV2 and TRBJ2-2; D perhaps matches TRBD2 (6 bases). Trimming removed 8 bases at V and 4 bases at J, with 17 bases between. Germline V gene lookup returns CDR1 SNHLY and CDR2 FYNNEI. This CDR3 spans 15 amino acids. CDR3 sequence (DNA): TGTGCCAGCTCGGTCGGTGTCGGGGGCACCGGGGAGCTGTTTTTT. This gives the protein CASSVGVGGTGELFF.

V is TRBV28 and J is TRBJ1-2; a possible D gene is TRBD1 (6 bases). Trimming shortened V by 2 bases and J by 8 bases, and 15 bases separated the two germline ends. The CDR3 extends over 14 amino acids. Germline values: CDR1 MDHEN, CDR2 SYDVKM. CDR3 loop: CASSLPEGVRGYTF. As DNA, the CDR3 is TGTGCCAGCAGTTTACCCGAGGGGGTGAGAGGCTACACCTTC.

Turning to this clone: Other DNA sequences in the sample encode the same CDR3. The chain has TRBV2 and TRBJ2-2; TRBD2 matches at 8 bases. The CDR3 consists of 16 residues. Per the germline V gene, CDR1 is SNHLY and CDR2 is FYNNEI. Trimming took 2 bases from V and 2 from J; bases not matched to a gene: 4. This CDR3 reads CASSELGLVNTGELFF. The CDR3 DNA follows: TGTGCCAGCAGTGAACTGGGACTAGTCAACACCGGGGAGCTGTTTTTT.

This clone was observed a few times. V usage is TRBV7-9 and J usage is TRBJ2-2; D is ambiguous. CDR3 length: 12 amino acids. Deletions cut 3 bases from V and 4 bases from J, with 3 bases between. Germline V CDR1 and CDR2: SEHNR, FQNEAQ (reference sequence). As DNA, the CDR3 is TGTGCCAGCAGCTTCACCACCGGGGAGCTGTTTTTT. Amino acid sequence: CASSFTTGELFF. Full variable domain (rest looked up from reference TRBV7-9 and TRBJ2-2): DTGVSQNPRHKITKRGQNVTFRCDPISEHNRLYWYRQTLGQGPEFLTYFQNEAQLEKSRLLSDRFSAERPKGSFSTLEIQRTEQGDSAMYLCASSFTTGELFFGEGSRLTVL.

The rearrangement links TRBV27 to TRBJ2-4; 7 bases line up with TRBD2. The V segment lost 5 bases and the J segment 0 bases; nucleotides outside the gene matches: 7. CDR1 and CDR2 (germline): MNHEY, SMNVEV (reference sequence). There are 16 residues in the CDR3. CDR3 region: CASSAGRGLAKNIQYF. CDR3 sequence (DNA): TGTGCCAGCAGTGCGGGGAGGGGATTAGCCAAAAACATTCAGTACTTC.

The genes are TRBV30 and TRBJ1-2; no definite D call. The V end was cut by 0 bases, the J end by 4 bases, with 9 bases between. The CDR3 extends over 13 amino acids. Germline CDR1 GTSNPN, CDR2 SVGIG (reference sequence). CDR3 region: CAWSVVAGYGYTF. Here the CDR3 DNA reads TGTGCCTGGAGTGTAGTGGCAGGCTATGGCTACACCTTC.

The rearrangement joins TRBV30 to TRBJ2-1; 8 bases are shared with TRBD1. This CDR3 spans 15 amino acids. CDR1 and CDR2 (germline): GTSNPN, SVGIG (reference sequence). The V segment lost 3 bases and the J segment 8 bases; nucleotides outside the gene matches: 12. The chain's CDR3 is CAWSLDRATRDEQFF. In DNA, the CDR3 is TGTGCCTGGAGCCTGGACAGGGCCACCCGCGATGAGCAGTTCTTC.

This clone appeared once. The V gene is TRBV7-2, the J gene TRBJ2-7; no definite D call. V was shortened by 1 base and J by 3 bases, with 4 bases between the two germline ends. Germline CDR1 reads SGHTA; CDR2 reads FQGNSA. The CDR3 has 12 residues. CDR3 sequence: CASSLEIYEQYF. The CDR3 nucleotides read TGTGCCAGCAGCTTAGAGATCTACGAGCAGTACTTC. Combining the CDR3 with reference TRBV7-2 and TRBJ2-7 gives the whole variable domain GAGVSQSPSNKVTEKGKDVELRCDPISGHTALYWYRQSLGQGLEFLIYFQGNSAPDKSGLPSDRFSAERTGGSVSTLTIQRTQQEDSAVYLCASSLEIYEQYFGPGTRLTVT.

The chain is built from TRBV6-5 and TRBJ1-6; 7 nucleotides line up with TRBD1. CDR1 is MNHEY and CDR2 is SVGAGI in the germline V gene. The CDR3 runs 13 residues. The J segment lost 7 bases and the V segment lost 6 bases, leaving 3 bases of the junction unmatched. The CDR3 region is CASSDRENSPLHF. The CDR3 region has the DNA TGTGCCAGCAGCGACAGGGAGAATTCACCCCTCCACTTT.

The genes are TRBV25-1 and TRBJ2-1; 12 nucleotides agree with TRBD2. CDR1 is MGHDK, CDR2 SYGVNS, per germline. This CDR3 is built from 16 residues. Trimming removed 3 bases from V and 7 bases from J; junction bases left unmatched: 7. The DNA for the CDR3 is TGTGCCAGCAGTGAGCCTAGCGGGAGGGTGGGAAATGAGCAGTTCTTC. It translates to CASSEPSGRVGNEQFF.

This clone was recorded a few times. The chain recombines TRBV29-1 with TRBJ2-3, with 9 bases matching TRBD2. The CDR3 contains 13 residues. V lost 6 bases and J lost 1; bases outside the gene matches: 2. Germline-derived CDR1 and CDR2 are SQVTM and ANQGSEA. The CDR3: CSVWTSGTDTQYF. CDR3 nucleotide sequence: TGCAGCGTCTGGACTAGCGGCACAGATACGCAGTATTTT.

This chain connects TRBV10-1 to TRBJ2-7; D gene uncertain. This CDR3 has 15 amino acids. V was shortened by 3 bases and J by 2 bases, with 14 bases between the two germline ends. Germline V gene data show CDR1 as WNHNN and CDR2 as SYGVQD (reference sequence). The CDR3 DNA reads TGCGCCAGCAGTGATTTAAACCAACCGCCCTACGAGCAGTACTTC. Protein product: CASSDLNQPPYEQYF.

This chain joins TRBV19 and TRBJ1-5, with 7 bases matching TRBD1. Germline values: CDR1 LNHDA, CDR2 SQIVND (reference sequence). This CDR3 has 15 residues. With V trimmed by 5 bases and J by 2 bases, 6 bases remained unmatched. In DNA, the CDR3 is TGTGCCAGTAGTGGGACAGCTTGGGGCAATCAGCCCCAGCATTTT. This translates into CASSGTAWGNQPQHF. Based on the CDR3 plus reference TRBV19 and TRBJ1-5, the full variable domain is DGGITQSPKYLFRKEGQNVTLSCEQNLNHDAMYWYRQDPGQGLRLIYYSQIVNDFQKGDIAEGYSVSREKKESFPLTVTSAQKNPTAFYLCASSGTAWGNQPQHFGDGTRLSIL.

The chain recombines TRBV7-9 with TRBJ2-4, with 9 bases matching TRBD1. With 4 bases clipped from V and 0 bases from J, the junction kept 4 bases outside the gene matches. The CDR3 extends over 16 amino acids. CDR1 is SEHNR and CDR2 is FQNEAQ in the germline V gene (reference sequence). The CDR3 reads CASSSQGAEAKNIQYF. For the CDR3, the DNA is TGTGCCAGCAGCTCACAGGGGGCCGAAGCCAAAAACATTCAGTACTTC. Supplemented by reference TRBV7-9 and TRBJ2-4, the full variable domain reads DTGVSQNPRHKITKRGQNVTFRCDPISEHNRLYWYRQTLGQGPEFLTYFQNEAQLEKSRLLSDRFSAERPKGSFSTLEIQRTEQGDSAMYLCASSSQGAEAKNIQYFGAGTRLSVL.

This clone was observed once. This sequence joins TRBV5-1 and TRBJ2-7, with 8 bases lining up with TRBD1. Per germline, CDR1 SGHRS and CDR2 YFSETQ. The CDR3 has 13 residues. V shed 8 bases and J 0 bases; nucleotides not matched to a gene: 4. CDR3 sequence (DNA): TGCGCCAGTCAACAGGGGGACTCCTACGAGCAGTACTTC. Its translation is CASQQGDSYEQYF.